The 2 T cell receptor beta chains presented below share a single source sample, sequenced in a study of cytomegalovirus exposure and HLA in healthy donors. The primer mix had 60 Vbeta and 13 Jbeta primers. Only in-frame clones appear in the TCRdb table, and some are missing; sequencing was by immunoSEQ multiplex PCR. The data contain under 300,000 clones, roughly two thirds of them singletons. The specimen was PBMCs. The receptors come from a female donor in good health and CMV-seronegative.

The rearrangement uses TRBV13 and TRBJ1-6, with TRBD1 matching 8 bases. The CDR3 is 16 amino acids. V shed 5 bases, J shed 6 bases, and the junction held 9 bases outside the gene matches. The V gene's germline CDR1 is PRHDT and CDR2 FYEKMQ (reference sequence). The CDR3: CASSLNRGGGNSPLHF. DNA of the CDR3: TGTGCCAGCAGCCTTAACAGGGGGGGAGGTAATTCACCCCTCCACTTT.

This chain links TRBV7-9 with TRBJ1-4; unclear D gene. The V end was cut by 2 bases, the J end by 4 bases, with 11 bases between. The CDR3 is made up of 15 amino acids. Per the germline V gene, CDR1 is SEHNR and CDR2 is FQNEAQ (reference sequence). CDR3 DNA: TGTGCCAGCAGCTTAAACCAGGTCCGTAATGAAAAACTGTTTTTT. It encodes CASSLNQVRNEKLFF.